The 2 T cell receptor beta chains below were found in one sample sequenced in a study of blood T cell repertoires in COVID-19. This table comes from immunoSEQ multiplex PCR, and its TCRdb copy is limited to in-frame clones, with some not included. The sample holds about 140,000 clones; approximately 83% are singletons and the top ten take around 1.4%. Specimen: peripheral blood. Every receptor here comes from a human donor in a cohort sampled during active COVID-19.

This clone showed up just a few times. The chain has TRBV29-1 and TRBJ1-1; 10 nucleotides line up with TRBD1. The CDR3 spans 14 residues. The germline gives CDR1 SQVTM, CDR2 ANQGSEA. Unmatched junction bases numbered 6, after V lost 4 bases and J lost 4 bases. The CDR3 coding sequence is TGCAGCGTTGGAAGGACAGGGGGATCCACTGAAGCTTTCTTT. Translated: CSVGRTGGSTEAFF.

This clone occurred a few times. The chain is built from TRBV6-5 and TRBJ1-1; possibly TRBD1 for D (5 bases). The CDR3 loop spans 13 amino acids. The germline CDR1 and CDR2 sequences are MNHEY and SVGAGI. Trimming took 5 bases from V and 7 from J, leaving 14 bases between them. In DNA, the CDR3 is TGTGCCAGCAGTAACCCGACAGTATTTGAAGCTTTCTTT. This translates into CASSNPTVFEAFF.